This T cell receptor (beta chain) was profiled in a study of T cell responses to AZD1222 COVID-19 vaccine. Study-wide background: Pooled in the analysis were second doses at about 4 or about 12 weeks.

Study findings and constraints: After two AZD1222 doses, spike-specific TCR breadth and depth rose versus day 0. Most donors were white British and more were female, and clonal diversity was possibly underestimated.

On this clone: The antigen is not known.

The V end lost 2 bases, the J end lost 6 bases, and 9 bases lay between the germline ends. There are 13 residues in the CDR3. CDR1 SGHNT and CDR2 YYREEE come from the germline V gene (reference sequence). This table comes from immunoSEQ multiplex PCR, and its TCRdb copy is limited to in-frame clones, with some not included. The table lists about 140,000 clones, 80% to 95% of them singletons. The TCR sequence derives from an adult in good health. The sample was peripheral blood, taken on day 0 of AZD1222 vaccination. The chain is built from TRBV5-4 and TRBJ1-3; perhaps TRBD1 as D (6 bases). CDR3 sequence reads: CASSFAGANTIYF. CDR3 sequence (DNA): TGTGCCAGCAGCTTTGCGGGGGCAAACACCATATATTTT.